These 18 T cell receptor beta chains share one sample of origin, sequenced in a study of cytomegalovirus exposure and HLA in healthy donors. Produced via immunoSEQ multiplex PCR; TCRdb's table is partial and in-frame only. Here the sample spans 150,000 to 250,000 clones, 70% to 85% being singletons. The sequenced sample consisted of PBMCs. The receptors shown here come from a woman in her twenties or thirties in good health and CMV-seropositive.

CDR3 protein: CASSTGVEKLFF. The CDR3, as DNA: TGTGCCAGCTCTACCGGTGTAGAAAAACTGTTTTTT. The rearrangement joins TRBV7-6 to TRBJ1-4; D gene ambiguous. Per germline, CDR1 SGHVS and CDR2 FNYEAQ. The V end lost 8 bases, the J end lost 8 bases, and 12 bases lay between the germline ends. The CDR3 extends over 12 amino acids.

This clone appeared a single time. CDR3 amino acids: CSVQGAGSTDTQYF. CDR3 DNA sequence: TGCAGCGTGCAGGGGGCAGGGAGCACAGATACGCAGTATTTT. The rearrangement uses TRBV29-1 and TRBJ2-3; 8 positions match TRBD1. The V segment lost 6 bases and the J segment 0 bases; nucleotides outside the gene matches: 5. Germline-derived CDR1 and CDR2 are SQVTM and ANQGSEA. The CDR3 loop spans 14 amino acids.

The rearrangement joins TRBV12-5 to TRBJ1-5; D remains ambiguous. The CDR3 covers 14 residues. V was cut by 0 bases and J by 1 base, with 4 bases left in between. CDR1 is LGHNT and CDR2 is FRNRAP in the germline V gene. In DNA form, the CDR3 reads TGTGCTAGTGGTTTGGTACAGAGCAATCAGCCCCAGCATTTT. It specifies CASGLVQSNQPQHF.

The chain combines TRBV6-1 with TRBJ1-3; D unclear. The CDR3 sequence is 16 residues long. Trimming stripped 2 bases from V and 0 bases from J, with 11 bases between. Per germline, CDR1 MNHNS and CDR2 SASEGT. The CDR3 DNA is TGTGCCAGCAGTGAAACGGACGGAGGCTCTGGAAACACCATATATTTT. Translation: CASSETDGGSGNTIYF.

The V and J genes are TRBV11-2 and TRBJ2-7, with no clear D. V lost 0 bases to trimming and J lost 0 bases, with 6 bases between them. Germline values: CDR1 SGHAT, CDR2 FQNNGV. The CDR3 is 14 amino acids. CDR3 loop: CASSLEVSSYEQYF. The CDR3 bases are TGTGCCAGCAGCTTAGAGGTGAGCTCCTACGAGCAGTACTTC.

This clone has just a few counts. For the CDR3, the DNA is TGTGCCAGTAGCGCGGGACGGAACACTGAAGCTTTCTTT. Translated: CASSAGRNTEAFF. V usage is TRBV19 and J usage is TRBJ1-1; maybe TRBD1 (5 bases). Germline values: CDR1 LNHDA, CDR2 SQIVND (reference sequence). The CDR3 consists of 13 residues. V was clipped by 6 bases and J by 1 base, with 9 bases between them. The entire variable domain, with the rest obtained from reference TRBV19 and TRBJ1-1, is as follows: DGGITQSPKYLFRKEGQNVTLSCEQNLNHDAMYWYRQDPGQGLRLIYYSQIVNDFQKGDIAEGYSVSREKKESFPLTVTSAQKNPTAFYLCASSAGRNTEAFFGQGTRLTVV.

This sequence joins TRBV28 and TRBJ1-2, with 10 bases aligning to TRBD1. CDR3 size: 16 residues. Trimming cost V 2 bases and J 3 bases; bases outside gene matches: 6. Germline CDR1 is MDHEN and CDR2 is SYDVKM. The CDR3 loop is CASSLNRDRGDYGYTF. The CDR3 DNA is TGTGCCAGCAGTTTAAACCGGGACAGGGGAGACTATGGCTACACCTTC.

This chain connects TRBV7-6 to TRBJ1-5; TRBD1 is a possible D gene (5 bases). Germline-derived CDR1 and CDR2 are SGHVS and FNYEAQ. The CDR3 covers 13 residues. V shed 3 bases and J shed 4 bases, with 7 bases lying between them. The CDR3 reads CASSFDSNQPQHF. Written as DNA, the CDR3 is TGTGCCAGCAGCTTCGACAGTAATCAGCCCCAGCATTTT.

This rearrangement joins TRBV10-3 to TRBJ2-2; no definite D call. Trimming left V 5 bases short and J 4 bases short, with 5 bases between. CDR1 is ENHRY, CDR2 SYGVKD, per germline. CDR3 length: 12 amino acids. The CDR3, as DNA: TGTGCCATCAGTAGCGTCACCGGGGAGCTGTTTTTT. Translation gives CAISSVTGELFF.

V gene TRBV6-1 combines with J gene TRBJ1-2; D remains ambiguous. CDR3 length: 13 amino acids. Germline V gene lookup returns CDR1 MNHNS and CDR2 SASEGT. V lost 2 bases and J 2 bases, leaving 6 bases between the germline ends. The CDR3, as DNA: TGTGCCAGCAGTGAATCGGTGAACTATGGCTACACCTTC. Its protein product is CASSESVNYGYTF.

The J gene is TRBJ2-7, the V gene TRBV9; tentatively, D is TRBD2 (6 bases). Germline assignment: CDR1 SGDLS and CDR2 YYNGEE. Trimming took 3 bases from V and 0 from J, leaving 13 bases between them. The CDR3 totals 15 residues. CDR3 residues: CASSARGLSSYEQYF. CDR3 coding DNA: TGTGCCAGCAGCGCTCGGGGGTTGAGCTCCTACGAGCAGTACTTC.

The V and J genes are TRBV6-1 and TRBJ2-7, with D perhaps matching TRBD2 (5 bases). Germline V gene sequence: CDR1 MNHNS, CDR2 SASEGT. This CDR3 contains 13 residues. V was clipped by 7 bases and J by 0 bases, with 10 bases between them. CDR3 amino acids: CASKRDSSYEQYF. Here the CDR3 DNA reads TGTGCCAGCAAGAGGGATAGCTCCTACGAGCAGTACTTC.

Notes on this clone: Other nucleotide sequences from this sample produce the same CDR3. The CDR3 nucleotides read TGCAGCGTCGCCTCGGGGGGGAACACTGAAGCTTTCTTT. This gives the protein CSVASGGNTEAFF. The rearrangement uses TRBV29-1 and TRBJ1-1, with D possibly being TRBD1 (5 bases). V was cut by 6 bases and J by 1 base, with 12 bases left in between. CDR1 and CDR2 (germline): SQVTM, ANQGSEA. The CDR3 is made up of 13 amino acids. The variable domain in full, with the rest retrieved from reference TRBV29-1 and TRBJ1-1, is SAVISQKPSRDICQRGTSLTIQCQVDSQVTMMFWYRQQPGQSLTLIATANQGSEATYESGFVIDKFPISRPNLTFSTLTVSNMSPEDSSIYLCSVASGGNTEAFFGQGTRLTVV.

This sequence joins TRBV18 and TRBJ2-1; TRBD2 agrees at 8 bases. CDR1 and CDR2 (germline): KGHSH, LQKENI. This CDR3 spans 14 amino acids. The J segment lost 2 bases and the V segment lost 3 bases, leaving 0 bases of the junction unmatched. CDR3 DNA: TGTGCCAGCTCACCGACTAGCGCCTACAATGAGCAGTTCTTC. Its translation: CASSPTSAYNEQFF.

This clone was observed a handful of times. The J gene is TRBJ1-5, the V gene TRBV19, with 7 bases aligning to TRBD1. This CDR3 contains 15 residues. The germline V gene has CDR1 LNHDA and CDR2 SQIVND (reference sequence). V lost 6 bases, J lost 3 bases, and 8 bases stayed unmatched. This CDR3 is CASRMDRSNNQPQHF. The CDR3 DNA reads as TGTGCCAGTAGGATGGACAGGAGTAACAATCAGCCCCAGCATTTT.

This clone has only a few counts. CDR3 coding DNA: TGTGCTAGTGGGCCACAGAGCTCTGGAAACACCATATATTTT. Amino acid sequence: CASGPQSSGNTIYF. The V gene is TRBV12-5, the J gene TRBJ1-3; no definite D call. V dropped 6 bases and J dropped 0 bases, with 9 bases sitting between them. Germline assignment: CDR1 LGHNT and CDR2 FRNRAP. The CDR3 sequence is 14 residues long. The variable domain in full, with the rest retrieved from reference TRBV12-5 and TRBJ1-3, is DARVTQTPRHKVTEMGQEVTMRCQPILGHNTVFWYRQTMMQGLELLAYFRNRAPLDDSGMPKDRFSAEMPDATLATLKIQPSEPRDSAVYFCASGPQSSGNTIYFGEGSWLTVV.

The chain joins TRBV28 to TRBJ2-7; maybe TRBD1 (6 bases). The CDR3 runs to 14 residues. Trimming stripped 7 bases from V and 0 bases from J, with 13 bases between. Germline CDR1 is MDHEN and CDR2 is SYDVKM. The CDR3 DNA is TGTGCCAGCAACCACCTGGACAGCTCCTACGAGCAGTACTTC. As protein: CASNHLDSSYEQYF.

CDR3 amino acids: CASSPELGRGRAYEQYF. The CDR3 DNA sequence: TGTGCCAGCAGCCCCGAGCTGGGTCGCGGGAGGGCCTACGAGCAGTACTTC. The J gene is TRBJ2-7, the V gene TRBV5-4; TRBD2 matches 9 bases. V was clipped by 4 bases and J by 2 bases; unmatched bases: 13. Germline CDR1 reads SGHNT; CDR2 reads YYREEE (reference sequence). This CDR3 contains 17 residues.